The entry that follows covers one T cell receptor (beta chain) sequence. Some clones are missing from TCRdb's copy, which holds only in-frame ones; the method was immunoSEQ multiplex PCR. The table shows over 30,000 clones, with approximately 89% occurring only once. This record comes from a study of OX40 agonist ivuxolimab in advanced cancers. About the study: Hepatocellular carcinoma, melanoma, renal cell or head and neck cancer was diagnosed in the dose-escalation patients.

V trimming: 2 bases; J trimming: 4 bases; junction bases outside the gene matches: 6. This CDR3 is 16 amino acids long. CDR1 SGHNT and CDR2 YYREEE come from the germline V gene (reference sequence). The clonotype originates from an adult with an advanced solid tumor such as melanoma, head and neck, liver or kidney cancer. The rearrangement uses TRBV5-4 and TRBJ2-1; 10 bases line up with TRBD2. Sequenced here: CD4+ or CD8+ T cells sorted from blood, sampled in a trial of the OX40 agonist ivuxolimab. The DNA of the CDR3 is TGTGCCAGCAGCTTATTAGCGGGGGGAAGTTACAATGAGCAGTTCTTC. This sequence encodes CASSLLAGGSYNEQFF.